This is a list of T cell receptor beta chains from one sample in a study of immune characterization of retroperitoneal liposarcoma. TCRdb recomputed calls from the PCR reads with MiXCR, one row per CDR3 protein. The table shows roughly 11,000 distinct CDR3 sequences, with about 23% occurring only once. The sequencing input was blood. The receptors derive from a female donor with retroperitoneal liposarcoma. Both conserved end residues are part of each CDR3. D genes are given only for firm matches. Rows give clone size only sometimes, using once, few, many, or a class for an expanded clone.

.	medium-sized	TRBV12-3/TRBV12-4	TRBJ2-5	CASTHQRFETQYF	TGTGCCAGCACCCACCAGCGGTTCGAGACCCAGTACTTC
.	few	TRBV6-1	TRBJ2-2	CASSDGRPGATGELFF	TGTGCCAGCAGTGACGGGAGGCCGGGGGCGACCGGGGAGCTGTTTTTT
.	few	TRBV7-8	TRBJ2-7	CASSPQLAARGEQYF	TGTGCCAGCAGCCCCCAGCTAGCAGCACGGGGAGAGCAGTACTTC
TRBD1	once	TRBV11-3	TRBJ2-7	CASSLEGGNMYNEQYF	TGTGCCAGCAGCCTAGAAGGGGGCAACATGTACAATGAGCAGTACTTC
TRBD1	many	TRBV27	TRBJ2-7	CASSGQGNRYEQYF	TGTGCCAGCAGCGGACAGGGGAACCGCTACGAGCAGTACTTC
.	medium-sized	TRBV12-3/TRBV12-4	TRBJ1-2	CASSSPDRLGGYTF	TGTGCCAGCAGTTCGCCCGACAGGCTTGGTGGCTACACCTTC
TRBD2	medium-sized	TRBV6-1	TRBJ2-1	CASSLRTSGNNEQFF	TGTGCCAGCAGTTTGCGGACTAGCGGAAACAATGAGCAGTTCTTC
.	.	TRBV7-2	TRBJ2-5	CASSFGQPGETQYF	TGTGCCAGCAGCTTTGGGCAGCCGGGGGAGACCCAGTACTTC
TRBD1	few	TRBV6-8	TRBJ2-1	CASSVPGQGKGNEQFF	TGTGCCAGCAGTGTGCCGGGACAGGGTAAAGGTAATGAGCAGTTCTTC
.	medium-sized	TRBV11-3	TRBJ2-2	CASSLAGPGEGELFF	TGTGCCAGCAGCTTAGCGGGACCCGGCGAGGGGGAGCTGTTTTTT
.	few	TRBV11-3	TRBJ2-5	CASSLPGVQTQYF	TGTGCCAGCAGCTTACCAGGGGTTCAGACCCAGTACTTC
TRBD2	medium-sized	TRBV12-3/TRBV12-4	TRBJ2-1	CASSSIKSSGSHGEQFF	TGTGCCAGCAGTTCCATAAAATCTAGCGGGAGTCACGGTGAGCAGTTCTTC
TRBD2	medium-sized	TRBV12-3/TRBV12-4	TRBJ2-2	CASSSPSGRSVGELFF	TGTGCCAGCAGTTCCCCTAGCGGGAGAAGTGTCGGGGAGCTGTTTTTT
.	few	TRBV2	TRBJ2-1	CASRASGSPGNEQFF	TGTGCCAGCAGGGCCTCCGGGAGCCCGGGGAATGAGCAGTTCTTC
.	many	TRBV27	TRBJ2-3	CASRFGSTDTQYF	TGTGCCAGCAGATTCGGTTCCACAGATACGCAGTATTTT
.	.	TRBV12-3/TRBV12-4	TRBJ1-3	CASSPVGNTIYF	TGTGCCAGCAGTCCAGTCGGAAACACCATATATTTT
TRBD1	.	TRBV12-3/TRBV12-4	TRBJ1-1	CATQGQGALAFF	TGTGCCACCCAAGGACAGGGGGCTCTTGCTTTCTTT
TRBD2	.	TRBV20-1	TRBJ2-7	CSARGGAGLDDEQYF	TGCAGTGCTAGGGGGGGAGCGGGGTTAGACGACGAGCAGTACTTC
TRBD2	.	TRBV7-6	TRBJ2-1	CASSFREWREGRDEQFF	TGTGCCAGCAGCTTCCGGGAGTGGCGGGAGGGCCGCGATGAGCAGTTCTTC
.	few	TRBV12-3/TRBV12-4	TRBJ1-1	CASSYSGTTEAFF	TGTGCCAGCAGCTATTCGGGAACGACTGAAGCTTTCTTT
TRBD2	medium-sized	TRBV10-2	TRBJ2-5	CASSEAILAGKETQYF	TGCGCCAGCAGTGAGGCGATACTAGCGGGGAAAGAGACCCAGTACTTC
.	.	TRBV27	TRBJ1-6	CASSSITSGISPLHF	TGTGCCAGCAGTTCTATCACCTCGGGGATTTCACCCCTCCACTTT